The 27 T cell receptor beta chains below were found in one sample sequenced in a study of T cell repertoires in cytomegalovirus infection. From the reads, TCRdb called clonotypes with MiXCR, one entry per CDR3 protein. Here the sample spans some 390,000 distinct CDR3 sequences, 15% to 20% being singletons. The specimen was PBMCs. The receptors stem from a human donor in good health (CMV status not recorded). Some clones in this sample may be carry-over from other donors' samples.

In DNA form, the CDR3 reads TGTGCCAGCAGTCCATCCTTACAGGGGGCGATACACATGGGCAATCAGCCCCAGCATTTT. It yields the protein CASSPSLQGAIHMGNQPQHF. The rearrangement joins TRBV6-6 to TRBJ1-5, with TRBD1 matching over 9 bases. V lost 5 bases and J lost 2; bases outside the gene matches: 19. CDR3 length: 20 amino acids. Germline V gives CDR1 MNHNY, CDR2 SVGAGI (reference sequence).

This clonotype was counted ten times or more. The chain recombines TRBV7-2 with TRBJ1-1; D not certain. V lost 2 bases and J lost 3, with 13 bases in between. The CDR3 has 15 amino acids. The germline V gene has CDR1 SGHTA and CDR2 FQGNSA. The CDR3 DNA is TGTGCCAGCAGCTTAAGACCTGCATGGGACACTGAAGCTTTCTTT. Protein product: CASSLRPAWDTEAFF.

The chain joins TRBV4-2 to TRBJ1-5, with 9 bases fitting TRBD1. Germline loops: CDR1 LGHNA, CDR2 YNFKEQ. Unmatched junction bases numbered 4, after V lost 5 bases and J lost 5 bases. The CDR3 loop spans 14 amino acids. The CDR3 protein is CASSFRTGDQPQHF. The CDR3 DNA sequence: TGTGCCAGCAGCTTTCGGACAGGGGATCAGCCCCAGCATTTT.

This clonotype occurred many times. The chain carries TRBV12-3 or TRBV12-4 and TRBJ2-5; D remains ambiguous. Deletions cut 1 base from V and 5 bases from J, with 8 bases between. The CDR3 is 13 amino acids. CDR3 amino acids: CASSLGHRETQYF. The CDR3 bases are TGTGCCAGCAGTTTAGGGCATCGGGAGACCCAGTACTTC.

Only a few counts were recorded for this clonotype. The chain recombines TRBV7-9 with TRBJ1-4; unclear D gene. This CDR3 contains 15 residues. Trimming shortened V by 1 base and J by 5 bases, and 11 bases separated the two germline ends. Germline CDR1 and CDR2: SEHNR and FQNEAQ (reference sequence). The CDR3 DNA sequence: TGTGCCAGCAGCTTAGTTTCAAGCGCCAATGAAAAACTGTTTTTT. Protein: CASSLVSSANEKLFF.

This clonotype was seen ten or more times. The V gene is TRBV7-2, the J gene TRBJ1-4; no firm D call. From germline, CDR1 is SGHTA and CDR2 FQGNSA. This CDR3 contains 14 residues. The V and J ends lost 2 bases and 3 bases respectively, with 7 bases between them. The CDR3 sequence is CASSLSTSNEKLFF. The DNA for the CDR3 is TGTGCCAGCAGCTTATCTACATCTAATGAAAAACTGTTTTTT.

The chain recombines TRBV11-1 with TRBJ2-2; D uncertain. CDR1 and CDR2 (germline): SGHAT, FQDESV (reference sequence). Deletions cut 4 bases from V and 4 bases from J, with 10 bases between. The CDR3 has 14 amino acids. CDR3 coding DNA: TGTGCCAGCAGCTCAAAAGGGTTCACCGGGGAGCTGTTTTTT. Residues: CASSSKGFTGELFF.

The gene calls are TRBV20-1 and TRBJ2-7; 10 positions match TRBD1. V lost 6 bases to trimming and J lost 4 bases; unmatched junction nucleotides: 9. Per the germline V gene, CDR1 is DFQATT and CDR2 is SNEGSKA (reference sequence). There are 14 residues in the CDR3. Written as DNA, the CDR3 is TGCAGTGCCCTACCTCCGGGACAGGGGTACGAGCAGTACTTC. It yields the protein CSALPPGQGYEQYF.

This chain links TRBV14 with TRBJ1-1; 9 bases agree with TRBD1. Trimming cost V 3 bases and J 6 bases; bases outside gene matches: 5. This CDR3 has 14 residues. In germline, CDR1 is SGHDN, CDR2 FVKESK. CDR3 DNA sequence: TGTGCCAGCAGCCACCCGGGACAGGGCCCTGAAGCTTTCTTT. Protein product: CASSHPGQGPEAFF.

The chain carries TRBV7-9 and TRBJ1-1; TRBD1 aligns across 8 bases. This CDR3 contains 14 residues. V shed 6 bases, J shed 2 bases, and the junction held 5 bases outside the gene matches. From germline, CDR1 is SEHNR and CDR2 FQNEAQ (reference sequence). Written as DNA, the CDR3 is TGTGCCAGCAGGGACAGGGTGGAAAACACTGAAGCTTTCTTT. Its protein is CASRDRVENTEAFF.

Note on this clonotype: This may be a read error, as it is one base from a much larger clone. Here the CDR3 reads CASSPLTAPAKNTQYF. DNA of the CDR3: TGTGCCAGCAGTCCCCTGACCGCTCCTGCCAAAAACACTCAGTACTTC. V usage is TRBV14 and J usage is TRBJ2-4; D is uncertain. The CDR3 has 16 residues. Germline values: CDR1 SGHDN, CDR2 FVKESK.

This clonotype was observed at least ten times. This sequence joins TRBV7-9 and TRBJ2-7, with 12 bases that match TRBD2. With V trimmed by 1 base and J by 1 base, 2 bases remained unmatched. The V gene's germline CDR1 is SEHNR and CDR2 FQNEAQ (reference sequence). The CDR3 totals 16 residues. CDR3: CASSLGLAGDSYEQYV. In DNA form, the CDR3 reads TGTGCCAGCAGCTTAGGACTAGCGGGAGATTCCTACGAGCAGTACGTC.

This clonotype has a single count. The chain combines TRBV4-3 with TRBJ2-5; D is undetermined. This CDR3 region has 14 residues. The V end lost 0 bases, the J end lost 1 base, and 6 bases lay between the germline ends. CDR1 and CDR2 from the germline V gene are LGHNA and YSLEER. In DNA form, the CDR3 reads TGCGCCAGCAGCCAAGATATTAGCCAAGAGACCCAGTACTTC. It translates to CASSQDISQETQYF.

The chain employs TRBV6-5 and TRBJ2-7; D perhaps matches TRBD1 (6 bases). This CDR3 is 12 amino acids long. Germline CDR1 reads MNHEY; CDR2 reads SVGAGI. Between the trimmed V and J ends, which lost 6 bases and 6 bases, there was a span of 12 bases. CDR3 coding DNA: TGTGCCAGCAGCCGAGGACAGACCGAGCAGTACTTC. Its protein is CASSRGQTEQYF.

The rearrangement joins TRBV12-3 or TRBV12-4 to TRBJ1-6; D gene uncertain. The CDR3 runs 13 residues. V lost 4 bases and J 14 bases, leaving 15 bases between the germline ends. The CDR3 bases are TGTGCCAGCAGTTCCGGGCCCCGTAGGGCCCTCCACTTT. Encoded protein: CASSSGPRRALHF.

The V and J genes are TRBV4-1 and TRBJ1-2, with a possible D match to TRBD1 (5 bases). The CDR3 has 13 residues. V lost 5 bases and J lost 2, with 9 bases in between. Per the germline V gene, CDR1 is MGHRA and CDR2 is YSYEKL. The CDR3 DNA sequence: TGCGCCAGCAGCTCCAGGGAGAACTATGGCTACACCTTC. Translation gives CASSSRENYGYTF.

This clonotype has just a few counts. This chain connects TRBV4-3 to TRBJ1-1; 9 bases align to TRBD1. Germline trimming cut 1 base from V and 10 bases from J; bases unmatched to any gene: 10. The CDR3 runs 15 residues. The germline gives CDR1 LGHNA, CDR2 YSLEER. The CDR3 sequence is CASSQAARGQGAAFF. CDR3 bases: TGCGCCAGCAGCCAAGCTGCCCGGGGACAGGGAGCAGCTTTCTTT.

The genes are TRBV11-2 and TRBJ2-1; TRBD2 agrees at 12 bases. The CDR3 spans 18 residues. V was clipped by 4 bases and J by 8 bases; unmatched bases: 15. Germline CDR1 SGHAT, CDR2 FQNNGV. CDR3 in amino acids: CASSYLASTSGRPDEQFF. DNA for the CDR3: TGTGCCAGCAGCTACCTCGCCTCGACTAGCGGGAGACCGGATGAGCAGTTCTTC.

V gene TRBV24-1 combines with J gene TRBJ1-5; no clear D. CDR1 is KGHDR, CDR2 SFDVKD, per germline. This CDR3 spans 13 amino acids. V lost 9 bases, J lost 0 bases, and 8 bases lay in between. The CDR3: CATSDHSNQPQHF. Written as DNA, the CDR3 is TGTGCCACCTCAGATCATAGCAATCAGCCCCAGCATTTT.

As for this clonotype: This may arise from a read error, as a much more abundant clone is one base away. The chain links TRBV28 to TRBJ1-5, with D hard to call. The germline CDR1 and CDR2 sequences are MDHEN and SYDVKM. Deletions cut 7 bases from V and 8 bases from J, with 15 bases between. The CDR3 totals 13 residues. The CDR3 DNA is TGTGCCAGCATGGATGGGATCGGAGAGCCCCAGCATTTT. Its translation: CASMDGIGEPQHF.

This clonotype was counted ten times or more. The CDR3 loop reads CASSFTGGRRSYTF. CDR3 coding DNA: TGTGCCAGCAGTTTTACAGGGGGCAGAAGGAGCTACACCTTC. V and J are TRBV28 and TRBJ1-2; the match to TRBD1 covers 9 bases. V lost 3 bases and J lost 9; bases outside the gene matches: 8. This CDR3 has 14 amino acids. The germline CDR1 and CDR2 sequences are MDHEN and SYDVKM.

This clonotype turned up a few times. The V call is TRBV10-3, the J call TRBJ2-1, with 10 bases matching TRBD1. The germline V gene encodes CDR1 ENHRY and CDR2 SYGVKD. This CDR3 spans 14 amino acids. Losses at the gene ends were 6 bases for V and 5 bases for J; bases not matched to a gene: 4. CDR3: CAIRQDRGDNEQFF. CDR3 in DNA: TGTGCCATCAGGCAGGACAGGGGGGACAATGAGCAGTTCTTC.

This clonotype was recorded at least ten times. The chain has TRBV7-9 and TRBJ1-1; no clear D gene. The length of the CDR3 is 12 residues. V dropped 4 bases and J dropped 8 bases, with 11 bases sitting between them. The germline V gene has CDR1 SEHNR and CDR2 FQNEAQ (reference sequence). The CDR3 DNA follows: TGTGCCAGCAGCTATTCAGGTGGAGAAGCTTTCTTT. Translating gives CASSYSGGEAFF.

This clonotype occurred many times. The chain is built from TRBV5-6 and TRBJ2-1; 13 bases line up with TRBD2. Germline V gene sequence: CDR1 SGHDT, CDR2 YYEEEE. The CDR3 length is 16 residues. Trimming at V came to 4 bases and at J to 5 bases, leaving 6 bases not matched to a gene. The CDR3 DNA follows: TGTGCCAGCAGCCGGACTAGCGGGGGTTACGACAATGAGCAGTTCTTC. Translation: CASSRTSGGYDNEQFF.

This sequence joins TRBV2 and TRBJ2-3; 15 positions agree with TRBD2. The CDR3 is 18 amino acids. From germline, CDR1 is SNHLY and CDR2 FYNNEI. V dropped 5 bases and J dropped 4; count of bases not matched to a gene: 10. As DNA, the CDR3 is TGTGCCAGCAGTAATGGACTAGCGGGAGGGCCGAGGGCAGATACGCAGTATTTT. As protein: CASSNGLAGGPRADTQYF. The entire variable domain, with the rest obtained from reference TRBV2 and TRBJ2-3, is as follows: EPEVTQTPSHQVTQMGQEVILRCVPISNHLYFYWYRQILGQKVEFLVSFYNNEISEKSEIFDDQFSVERPDGSNFTLKIRSTKLEDSAMYFCASSNGLAGGPRADTQYFGPGTRLTVL.

The CDR3 sequence: CSARTSGTDTQYF. The CDR3 bases are TGCAGCGCCAGGACTAGCGGCACAGATACGCAGTATTTT. The chain recombines TRBV29-1 with TRBJ2-3, with TRBD2 identical over 9 bases. The length of the CDR3 is 13 residues. V shed 7 bases, J shed 1 base, and the junction held 3 bases outside the gene matches. Germline V gene data show CDR1 as SQVTM and CDR2 as ANQGSEA.

The rearrangement links TRBV20-1 to TRBJ1-4; 7 bases fit TRBD1. From germline, CDR1 is DFQATT and CDR2 SNEGSKA (reference sequence). This CDR3 is 14 amino acids long. J was trimmed by 4 bases and V by 4 bases; bases with no gene match: 6. CDR3 nucleotides: TGCAGTGCTACGCAGGGGGTCGGTAATGAAAAACTGTTTTTT. This translates into CSATQGVGNEKLFF.